These T cell receptor beta chains were read from a single sample in a study of blood T cells in healthy people across ages. TCRdb itself ran the 5' RACE reads through MiXCR, one entry per CDR3 protein. The table records more than 650,000 distinct CDR3 sequences, about 26% of them present only once. The sample was also linked to a second study, of T cells of mothers and their children.

Input material: blood. These TCRs come from a boy between 5 and 17 years old in good health. The CDR3 runs from the conserved cysteine through the conserved F or W. The D gene is left open where the match is weak. Clone size appears in some rows only: once, few, many, or a class for an expanded clone.

D gene | clone size | J gene | V gene | CDR3 protein | CDR3 DNA
- | - | TRBJ2-7 | TRBV11-2 | CASSLVGGALYEQYF | TGTGCCAGCAGCTTAGTAGGGGGGGCCCTCTACGAGCAGTACTTC
TRBD1 | - | TRBJ1-5 | TRBV5-5 | CASSPGGQGTHSNQPQHF | TGTGCCAGCAGCCCCGGGGGACAGGGGACGCATAGCAATCAGCCCCAGCATTTT
TRBD2 | few | TRBJ2-2 | TRBV2 | CASSGGARTGELFF | TGTGCCAGCAGCGGGGGGGCGAGAACCGGGGAGCTGTTTTTT
TRBD1 | - | TRBJ2-7 | TRBV6-2/TRBV6-3 | CASSSTGQPSYEQYF | TGTGCCAGCAGTTCCACGGGACAGCCCTCCTACGAGCAGTACTTC
TRBD2 | few | TRBJ2-3 | TRBV6-4 | CASSAGGPTDTQYF | TGTGCCAGCAGTGCGGGGGGGCCGACAGATACGCAGTATTTT
- | - | TRBJ2-7 | TRBV5-6 | CASSPLSRGGDEQYF | TGTGCCAGCAGCCCCCTGAGCAGGGGAGGCGACGAGCAGTACTTC
TRBD1 | - | TRBJ2-2 | TRBV10-1 | CASSWDRDPGELFF | TGCGCCAGCTCTTGGGACAGGGATCCCGGGGAGCTGTTTTTT
- | once | TRBJ1-4 | TRBV7-2 | CASSSHRWGWEKLFF | TGTGCCAGCAGCTCCCACAGGTGGGGGTGGGAAAAACTGTTTTTT
TRBD2 | - | TRBJ2-1 | TRBV12-3/TRBV12-4 | CASSPQLAGYNEQFF | TGTGCCAGCAGCCCGCAACTAGCGGGATACAATGAGCAGTTCTTC
- | - | TRBJ2-7 | TRBV5-6 | CASSNPPWVTYEQYF | TGTGCCAGCAGCAATCCCCCTTGGGTGACCTACGAGCAGTACTTC
- | - | TRBJ2-1 | TRBV20-1 | CSARDSGLSNEQFF | TGCAGTGCTAGAGATTCAGGACTCTCTAATGAGCAGTTCTTC
- | - | TRBJ1-1 | TRBV29-1 | CSVLGTGAFF | TGCAGCGTCCTGGGCACTGGAGCTTTCTTT
- | few | TRBJ2-5 | TRBV9 | CASSVDRYQETQYF | TGTGCCAGCAGCGTAGACAGGTACCAAGAGACCCAGTACTTC
- | few | TRBJ2-7 | TRBV3-1 | CASSQDGDWREQYF | TGTGCCAGCAGCCAAGATGGGGATTGGAGGGAGCAGTACTTC
TRBD2 | few | TRBJ2-7 | TRBV9 | CASSPGLAYSYEQYF | TGTGCCAGCAGTCCGGGACTAGCGTACTCCTACGAGCAGTACTTC
- | - | TRBJ2-1 | TRBV5-1 | CASSLKFRKQVGAEQFF | TGCGCCAGCAGCTTGAAGTTCAGGAAACAGGTCGGAGCTGAGCAGTTCTTC
TRBD1 | many | TRBJ1-1 | TRBV3-1 | CASSLQGGSTEAFF | TGTGCCAGCAGCCTTCAGGGGGGGAGCACTGAAGCTTTCTTT
TRBD1 | - | TRBJ2-1 | TRBV30 | CAWGRDRVGGSSYNEQFF | TGTGCCTGGGGTCGGGACAGGGTAGGGGGGAGCTCCTACAATGAGCAGTTCTTC
- | - | TRBJ1-4 | TRBV5-1 | CASSAGQSNEKLFF | TGCGCCAGCAGCGCGGGACAATCGAACGAAAAACTGTTTTTT
- | few | TRBJ1-2 | TRBV20-1 | CSARDRGGYTF | TGCAGTGCTAGAGATCGGGGGGGCTACACCTTC
- | - | TRBJ2-1 | TRBV29-1 | CSVAADYFNEQFF | TGCAGCGTTGCGGCGGACTACTTCAATGAGCAGTTCTTC
TRBD1 | - | TRBJ2-7 | TRBV2 | CASSTGVHEQYF | TGTGCCAGCAGTACAGGGGTACACGAGCAGTACTTC
- | - | TRBJ2-5 | TRBV7-9 | CATTGQAGGETQYF | TGTGCCACCACAGGGCAGGCTGGGGGAGAGACCCAGTACTTC
TRBD1 | few | TRBJ2-7 | TRBV3-1 | CASSQGQGKAGSYEQYF | TGTGCCAGCAGCCAGGGACAGGGGAAGGCGGGGTCCTACGAGCAGTACTTC
TRBD1 | - | TRBJ1-2 | TRBV29-1 | CSVGAGGYYGYTF | TGCAGCGTTGGGGCAGGGGGCTACTATGGCTACACCTTC
- | - | TRBJ2-1 | TRBV7-6 | CASSPAIGGSYNEQFF | TGTGCCAGCAGCCCAGCGATCGGGGGCTCCTACAATGAGCAGTTCTTC
- | many | TRBJ2-5 | TRBV29-1 | CSVSGAAETQYF | TGCAGCGTTTCGGGGGCGGCGGAGACCCAGTACTTC
- | - | TRBJ2-5 | TRBV5-1 | CASRIYHGGLEKTQYF | TGCGCCAGCAGAATATACCACGGGGGGCTCGAGAAGACCCAGTACTTC
TRBD1 | - | TRBJ1-1 | TRBV10-3 | CAARGDRATEAFF | TGTGCCGCGCGTGGGGACAGGGCCACTGAAGCTTTCTTT
- | - | TRBJ2-7 | TRBV2 | CASRPRDIRYEQYF | TGTGCCAGCAGACCCCGGGACATTCGCTACGAGCAGTACTTC
- | - | TRBJ2-2 | TRBV5-1 | CASSSATSDRELFF | TGCGCCAGCAGCTCGGCAACTAGTGACCGGGAGCTGTTTTTT
TRBD1 | few | TRBJ1-4 | TRBV9 | CASSVDGQVNEKLFF | TGTGCCAGCAGCGTAGACGGACAGGTTAATGAAAAACTGTTTTTT
TRBD2 | - | TRBJ2-5 | TRBV29-1 | CSALLFGGRPQETQYF | TGCAGCGCCCTTTTATTTGGCGGGAGACCACAAGAGACCCAGTACTTC
TRBD1 | - | TRBJ1-1 | TRBV6-5 | CASRQGVRNTEAFF | TGTGCCAGCAGGCAGGGGGTCCGGAACACTGAAGCTTTCTTT
- | - | TRBJ2-1 | TRBV28 | CAAIGAGVHNEQFF | TGTGCCGCCATTGGGGCAGGGGTCCACAATGAGCAGTTCTTC
- | - | TRBJ2-1 | TRBV20-1 | CSSASLTGIFRDYPDNEQFF | TGCAGTAGTGCTAGCTTAACAGGGATCTTCCGGGACTACCCCGACAATGAGCAGTTCTTC
- | few | TRBJ2-1 | TRBV4-1 | CASSLILDSNEQFF | TGCGCCAGCAGCCTAATACTGGACAGCAATGAGCAGTTCTTC
- | - | TRBJ2-1 | TRBV20-1 | CSAPDLYNEQFF | TGCAGTGCTCCAGATCTCTACAATGAGCAGTTCTTC
- | many | TRBJ1-2 | TRBV20-1 | CSARVGGDYGYTF | TGCAGTGCTAGAGTGGGAGGGGACTATGGCTACACCTTC
- | few | TRBJ2-3 | TRBV7-9 | CASSSGSWGGRITAHTQYF | TGTGCCAGCAGCTCCGGCTCGTGGGGGGGCCGGATCACGGCACACACGCAGTATTTT
- | - | TRBJ2-5 | TRBV7-9 | CASSLDRSAETQYF | TGTGCCAGCAGCTTAGACCGGTCCGCGGAGACCCAGTACTTC
- | - | TRBJ2-1 | TRBV10-3 | CAISAASYNEQFF | TGTGCCATCAGTGCGGCCTCCTACAATGAGCAGTTCTTC
TRBD2 | - | TRBJ2-1 | TRBV3-1 | CASSQASGGPNEQFF | TGTGCCAGCAGCCAAGCTAGCGGGGGGCCAAATGAGCAGTTCTTC
TRBD2 | - | TRBJ2-5 | TRBV30 | CAWSTLNRLAETQYF | TGTGCCTGGAGTACTCTTAATCGACTAGCAGAGACCCAGTACTTC
- | - | TRBJ1-3 | TRBV6-1 | CASSVSLSSGNTIYF | TGTGCCAGCAGTGTGTCCTTAAGCTCTGGAAACACCATATATTTT
- | few | TRBJ2-3 | TRBV7-3 | CASSLAAGDTQYF | TGTGCCAGCAGCTTGGCTGCTGGGGATACGCAGTATTTT
- | once | TRBJ1-2 | TRBV9 | CASSVDGFPNYGYTF | TGTGCCAGCAGCGTAGATGGGTTCCCTAACTATGGCTACACCTTC
- | - | TRBJ1-2 | TRBV30 | CAWSVGNFYGYTF | TGTGCCTGGAGTGTGGGGAACTTCTATGGCTACACCTTC
TRBD2 | many | TRBJ2-5 | TRBV5-4 | CASSLSPSGYQETQYF | TGTGCCAGCAGCTTGTCGCCTAGCGGGTACCAAGAGACCCAGTACTTC
TRBD1 | - | TRBJ2-1 | TRBV12-3/TRBV12-4 | CASSLPRDRGNNEQFF | TGTGCCAGCAGTTTACCCCGGGACAGGGGTAACAATGAGCAGTTCTTC
- | - | TRBJ1-2 | TRBV15 | CATSRPLVGEGYTF | TGTGCCACCAGCAGACCCCTGGTAGGCGAGGGCTACACCTTC
- | - | TRBJ1-2 | TRBV7-3 | CASSLGPIPTNYGYTF | TGTGCCAGCAGCCTCGGACCGATACCTACTAACTATGGCTACACCTTC
TRBD1 | - | TRBJ2-7 | TRBV7-9 | CASSLTGGSEQYF | TGTGCCAGCAGCCTTACAGGGGGCAGCGAGCAGTACTTC
TRBD1 | - | TRBJ2-5 | TRBV15 | CATSRGDRGRWDTQYF | TGTGCCACCAGCAGAGGGGACAGGGGGCGCTGGGACACCCAGTACTTC
- | few | TRBJ2-3 | TRBV15 | CATSRDRTSTDTQYF | TGTGCCACCAGCAGAGACAGGACTAGCACAGATACGCAGTATTTT
- | few | TRBJ2-4 | TRBV7-9 | CASSIQDGKDVIQYF | TGTGCCAGCAGCATCCAGGACGGAAAGGATGTCATTCAGTACTTC
- | - | TRBJ1-3 | TRBV7-9 | CASSSGVAGNTIYF | TGTGCCAGCAGCTCAGGGGTAGCTGGAAACACCATATATTTT